The rows below give T cell receptor beta chains drawn from one sample of a study of glioma-infiltrating T cells. One entry per CDR3 protein results from TCRdb running MiXCR on the multiplex PCR reads. The sample records 40,000 or so distinct CDR3 sequences, 20% to 25% being singletons. Sequencing input: glioma tissue, nonneoplastic brain tissue, or PBMCs (not recorded which). These receptors were taken from a human donor with low-grade glioma or glioblastoma, undergoing nonglioma brain surgery, or in good health (not recorded which). Both conserved end residues are part of each CDR3. The D gene is left open where the match is weak.

J: TRBJ2-1; D: TRBD2; V: TRBV20-1; CDR3: CSARITSGGPSSYNEQFF
J: TRBJ2-5; D: .; V: TRBV29-1; CDR3: CSVERQETQYF
J: TRBJ2-7; D: .; V: TRBV5-1; CDR3: CASSLLTGNYEQYF
J: TRBJ2-2; D: .; V: TRBV7-3; CDR3: CASSPLDFGGELFF
J: TRBJ2-5; D: TRBD2; V: TRBV7-2; CDR3: CASSPLAAGQTQYF
J: TRBJ2-7; D: .; V: TRBV7-9; CDR3: CASSLQGDYEQYF
J: TRBJ2-7; D: .; V: TRBV11-2; CDR3: CASSFPLGVASTYEQYF
J: TRBJ2-5; D: TRBD2; V: TRBV29-1; CDR3: CSVSDQWGGKKETQYF
J: TRBJ2-7; D: .; V: TRBV7-6; CDR3: CASSLESGSGAFSYEQYF
J: TRBJ2-1; D: .; V: TRBV29-1; CDR3: CSVVTSSYNEQFF
J: TRBJ2-3; D: .; V: TRBV7-3; CDR3: CASSGNVGGTDTQYF
J: TRBJ1-1; D: .; V: TRBV5-1; CDR3: CASSLEGLNTEAFF
J: TRBJ2-7; D: .; V: TRBV14; CDR3: CASSHSYEQYF